The 22 T cell receptor beta chains given below trace back to one sample, sequenced in a study of CD8 T cells in ankylosing spondylitis. TCRdb analysed the 5' RACE reads with MiXCR anew, one entry per CDR3 protein. The table records about 130,000 distinct CDR3 sequences, about an eighth of them present only once. What was sequenced was blood, either unsorted or a sorted T cell fraction (not recorded which). All receptors derive from a female donor with ankylosing spondylitis or in good health (not recorded which).

This clonotype was seen at least ten times. The rearrangement joins TRBV5-5 to TRBJ2-1; D gene uncertain. The CDR3 consists of 13 residues. From germline, CDR1 is SGHKS and CDR2 YYEKEE (reference sequence). Trimming removed 2 bases at V and 8 bases at J, with 11 bases between. In DNA, the CDR3 is TGTGCCAGCAGCTTTCTCAGAAAAGATGAGCAGTTCTTC. It specifies CASSFLRKDEQFF.

V is TRBV19 and J is TRBJ1-4; 9 bases match TRBD1. The length of the CDR3 is 16 residues. Germline values: CDR1 LNHDA, CDR2 SQIVND (reference sequence). The trim removed 7 bases at V and 9 bases at J, leaving 15 bases unmatched. The DNA of the CDR3 is TGTGCCAGTAATGGACAGGGGCCTCTCGGCGGCAAAAAACTGTTTTTT. Translating it yields CASNGQGPLGGKKLFF. The variable domain in full, completed from reference TRBV19 and TRBJ1-4, reads DGGITQSPKYLFRKEGQNVTLSCEQNLNHDAMYWYRQDPGQGLRLIYYSQIVNDFQKGDIAEGYSVSREKKESFPLTVTSAQKNPTAFYLCASNGQGPLGGKKLFFGSGTQLSVL.

This clonotype has at least ten counts. The rearrangement joins TRBV11-2 to TRBJ2-2, with D unclear. The CDR3 sequence is 16 residues long. V was clipped by 5 bases and J by 0 bases, with 13 bases between them. Germline V gene lookup returns CDR1 SGHAT and CDR2 FQNNGV. The CDR3 DNA reads as TGTGCCAGCAGCATGCTTCAATTGGCGAACACCGGGGAGCTGTTTTTT. It yields the protein CASSMLQLANTGELFF.

This clonotype occurred a few times. The chain employs TRBV19 and TRBJ2-4; the match to TRBD1 covers 7 bases. Germline CDR1 reads LNHDA; CDR2 reads SQIVND (reference sequence). This CDR3 contains 14 residues. J lost 4 bases, V lost 6 bases, and 6 bases had no gene match. The CDR3 DNA is TGTGCCAGTAGCACCCAGGGGGTTAAAAACATTCAGTACTTC. This sequence encodes CASSTQGVKNIQYF.

Ten or more counts support this clonotype. The genes are TRBV4-1 and TRBJ2-5; D is possibly TRBD2 (7 bases). Germline assignment: CDR1 MGHRA and CDR2 YSYEKL. Trimming took 2 bases from V and 4 from J, leaving 11 bases between them. The CDR3 has 14 amino acids. The CDR3 DNA sequence: TGCGCCAGCAGCCAATCGGGGGGCCGAGAGACCCAGTACTTC. It yields the protein CASSQSGGRETQYF.

As to this clonotype: A much more abundant neighbour one base away suggests this may be a read error. The V gene is TRBV10-3, the J gene TRBJ2-7; tentative D call: TRBD2 (5 bases). Trimming removed 2 bases from V and 2 bases from J, with 13 bases in between. Germline V lookup: CDR1 ENHRY, CDR2 SYGVKD. This CDR3 is built from 15 residues. CDR3 sequence: CAISEASPITYEQYF. The CDR3 DNA reads as TGTGCCATCAGTGAGGCTAGCCCCATCACCTACGAGCAGTACTTC.

This sequence joins TRBV29-1 and TRBJ2-3; a weak D match, TRBD2 (6 bases). The CDR3 spans 15 residues. Germline lookup yields CDR1 SQVTM and CDR2 ANQGSEA. V was clipped by 6 bases and J by 0 bases, with 16 bases between them. CDR3 nucleotides: TGCAGCGTCACCGGGGAGCGGGCCAGCACAGATACGCAGTATTTT. Protein sequence: CSVTGERASTDTQYF.

The chain recombines TRBV19 with TRBJ2-1, with 7 bases matching TRBD2. CDR1 and CDR2 from the germline V gene are LNHDA and SQIVND (reference sequence). V shed 5 bases and J 8 bases; nucleotides not matched to a gene: 18. This CDR3 has 17 residues. The DNA for the CDR3 is TGTGCCAGTAGTGGGGCCCGCCTTTTGCGGGAGTCCGATGAGCAGTTCTTC. Residues: CASSGARLLRESDEQFF.

This clonotype was counted many times. The gene calls are TRBV5-1 and TRBJ2-7; perhaps TRBD1 as D (6 bases). Looked up from germline, CDR1 is SGHRS and CDR2 is YFSETQ. V lost 2 bases to trimming and J lost 4 bases, with 13 bases between them. The CDR3 extends over 14 amino acids. CDR3 nucleotide sequence: TGCGCCAGCAGCTTATCGGCAGGGACATACGAGCAGTACTTC. This codes for CASSLSAGTYEQYF.

This clonotype was observed at least ten times. V and J are TRBV12-3 or TRBV12-4 and TRBJ2-5; no clear D. The CDR3 is 14 amino acids. The V end lost 4 bases, the J end lost 1 base, and 10 bases lay between the germline ends. The CDR3: CASSSIQPQETQYF. CDR3 DNA sequence: TGTGCCAGCAGTTCCATTCAACCCCAAGAGACCCAGTACTTC.

This clonotype occurred many times. The V and J genes are TRBV20-1 and TRBJ2-1; 12 bases are a match to TRBD2. The V gene's germline CDR1 is DFQATT and CDR2 SNEGSKA (reference sequence). J was trimmed by 3 bases and V by 1 base; bases with no gene match: 16. The CDR3 covers 20 residues. This chain's CDR3 is CSARVPGLAGLGGVYNEQFF. The DNA of the CDR3 is TGCAGTGCTAGAGTACCGGGACTAGCGGGCCTTGGGGGGGTCTACAATGAGCAGTTCTTC.

The chain uses TRBV5-5 and TRBJ1-4; D is uncertain. V shed 0 bases and J shed 0 bases, with 9 bases lying between them. CDR3 length equals 16 residues. Germline V gene data show CDR1 as SGHKS and CDR2 as YYEKEE (reference sequence). Here the CDR3 DNA reads TGTGCCAGCAGCTTGGCCCGAGGGCCAACTAATGAAAAACTGTTTTTT. This encodes CASSLARGPTNEKLFF.

This clonotype was observed many times. This rearrangement joins TRBV7-3 to TRBJ2-1, with 8 nucleotides matching TRBD2. This CDR3 is 16 amino acids long. CDR1 is SGHTA and CDR2 is FQGTGA in the germline V gene. The ends lost 5 bases at V and 7 bases at J; junction bases unmatched: 13. The CDR3 loop is CASSPSGERGRNEQFF. Written as DNA, the CDR3 is TGTGCCAGCAGCCCTTCGGGGGAGCGGGGGAGGAATGAGCAGTTCTTC.

This clonotype occurred many times. The chain has TRBV18 and TRBJ2-1; possible D gene TRBD2, 5 bases. The CDR3 consists of 15 residues. The germline V and J ends were trimmed by 1 base and 5 bases, with 12 bases remaining between them. CDR1 and CDR2 from the germline V gene are KGHSH and LQKENI. The CDR3 region has the DNA TGTGCCAGCTCACCACTGGAGGTCCGTAACAATGAGCAGTTCTTC. As protein: CASSPLEVRNNEQFF. The entire variable domain, with the rest obtained from reference TRBV18 and TRBJ2-1, is as follows: NAGVMQNPRHLVRRRGQEARLRCSPMKGHSHVYWYRQLPEEGLKFMVYLQKENIIDESGMPKERFSAEFPKEGPSILRIQQVVRGDSAAYFCASSPLEVRNNEQFFGPGTRLTVL.

This clonotype was picked up many times. The chain is built from TRBV3-1 and TRBJ2-2, with 8 positions matching TRBD1. Trimming cost V 9 bases and J 0 bases; bases outside gene matches: 3. The germline V gene encodes CDR1 LGHDT and CDR2 YNNKEL (reference sequence). The CDR3 is made up of 14 amino acids. The CDR3 loop reads CASMGQANTGELFF. In nucleotides, the CDR3 is TGTGCCAGTATGGGACAGGCGAACACCGGGGAGCTGTTTTTT.

The sample holds many counts of this clonotype. J is TRBJ2-1 and V is TRBV5-1; D remains unclear. The CDR3 is 14 amino acids. Germline CDR1 and CDR2: SGHRS and YFSETQ. Trimming left V 0 bases short and J 8 bases short, with 12 bases between. In DNA, the CDR3 is TGCGCCAGCAGCTTGGGTATCCCAGTGGATGAGCAGTTCTTC. Protein: CASSLGIPVDEQFF.

The table lists this clonotype with many counts. This rearrangement joins TRBV6-1 to TRBJ2-3; TRBD2 is a possible D gene (6 bases). Looked up from germline, CDR1 is MNHNS and CDR2 is SASEGT. This CDR3 has 16 residues. V lost 6 bases and J lost 1, with 17 bases in between. The CDR3 DNA follows: TGTGCCAGCAGCCTCTTCGCGGGAACTGGCACAGATACGCAGTATTTT. The encoded protein is CASSLFAGTGTDTQYF.

This clonotype has a count of ten or more. J is TRBJ1-3 and V is TRBV30, with D possibly matching TRBD1 (6 bases). This CDR3 is built from 12 residues. V was trimmed by 6 bases and J by 4 bases, leaving 10 bases between them. Germline CDR1 is GTSNPN and CDR2 is SVGIG (reference sequence). Written as DNA, the CDR3 is TGTGCCTGCGGGACATTCGGAAACACCATATATTTT. It is translated as CACGTFGNTIYF.

There are many counts of this clonotype. This sequence joins TRBV24-1 and TRBJ2-1, with 8 nucleotides matching TRBD2. The CDR3 sequence is 16 residues long. The V gene end was trimmed by 3 bases and the J gene end by 3 bases; junction bases not matched to a gene: 6. Germline V CDR1 and CDR2: KGHDR, SFDVKD. For the CDR3, the DNA is TGTGCCACCAGTGATGCTTCTAGCGGGCTCTACAATGAGCAGTTCTTC. Its protein product is CATSDASSGLYNEQFF.

A remark on this clonotype: Given a much more abundant clone one base away, this may be a read error. Because it lacks the conserved phenylalanine or tryptophan at the end, this CDR3 is likely a read error. The DNA for the CDR3 is TGTGCCAGCAGCCTGGGACAGGGCGGTGTAACTAATGAAAAACTGTTTTAT. It is translated as CASSLGQGGVTNEKLFY. J is TRBJ1-4 and V is TRBV14, with 9 bases fitting TRBD1. The germline V gene encodes CDR1 SGHDN and CDR2 FVKESK. Trimming at V came to 4 bases and at J to 1 base, leaving 7 bases not matched to a gene. The CDR3 contains 17 residues.

V is TRBV12-3 or TRBV12-4 and J is TRBJ2-3; D remains unclear. The ends were cut back, 7 bases at V and 6 bases at J, with 8 bases in the middle. CDR3 length: 11 amino acids. Here the CDR3 DNA reads TGTGCCAGCACCCAATCGGATACGCAGTATTTT. Translated: CASTQSDTQYF.

This chain links TRBV27 with TRBJ2-1, with TRBD1 as a possible D gene (6 bases). Germline V gene sequence: CDR1 MNHEY, CDR2 SMNVEV (reference sequence). V lost 6 bases, J lost 4 bases, and 10 bases lay in between. The CDR3 has 13 residues. The chain's CDR3 is CASRGDKYNEQFF. DNA of the CDR3: TGTGCCAGCAGAGGGGACAAGTACAATGAGCAGTTCTTC.